Presented here are 22 T cell receptor beta chains from one specimen sequenced in a study of T cell responses to AZD1222 COVID-19 vaccine. Only in-frame clones appear in the TCRdb table, and some are missing; sequencing was by immunoSEQ multiplex PCR. The table lists some 180,000 clones, 85% to 95% of them singletons, with 1.5% to 2.5% in the top ten. Sequencing used peripheral blood, obtained 28 days after the second AZD1222 dose. The receptors come from an adult who received the AZD1222 COVID-19 vaccine.

The chain combines TRBV5-1 with TRBJ1-4; TRBD1 matches 7 bases. After removal of 3 bases from V and 7 bases from J, the junction contained 6 bases not matched to a gene. This CDR3 has 14 residues. Germline V lookup: CDR1 SGHRS, CDR2 YFSETQ. Here the CDR3 reads CASSSDYRGEKLFF. The CDR3 nucleotides are TGCGCCAGCAGCTCAGACTACAGGGGTGAAAAACTGTTTTTT.

The V and J genes are TRBV5-1 and TRBJ2-1; 7 bases match TRBD2. CDR1 is SGHRS and CDR2 is YFSETQ in the germline V gene. CDR3 length: 14 residues. Unmatched junction bases numbered 9, after V lost 5 bases and J lost 7 bases. Here the CDR3 DNA reads TGCGCCAGCAGACTCAGGGAGGGAGGTAATGAGCAGTTCTTC. It translates to CASRLREGGNEQFF.

V and J are TRBV2 and TRBJ1-4, with D possibly TRBD1 on 5 matching bases. This CDR3 is built from 14 residues. From germline, CDR1 is SNHLY and CDR2 FYNNEI. V shed 6 bases and J shed 7 bases, with 15 bases lying between them. This CDR3 is CASSPDTDSEKLFF. CDR3 bases: TGTGCCAGCAGCCCGGACACCGATAGTGAAAAACTGTTTTTT.

The rearrangement uses TRBV10-2 and TRBJ1-4; 7 bases line up with TRBD1. The CDR3 extends over 16 amino acids. Per germline, CDR1 WSHSY and CDR2 SAAADI. V dropped 3 bases and J dropped 7; count of bases not matched to a gene: 11. The CDR3 bases are TGCGCCAGCAGTGACCCGCGGAGGGGGCCTTCTGAAAAACTGTTTTTT. Protein product: CASSDPRRGPSEKLFF.

This sequence joins TRBV7-3 and TRBJ2-1, with 11 bases lining up with TRBD2. Trimming took 4 bases from V and 0 from J; bases not matched to a gene: 5. Germline V gives CDR1 SGHTA, CDR2 FQGTGA. The CDR3 is made up of 17 amino acids. CDR3 residues: CASSSSGTSGSYNEQFF. The CDR3 bases are TGTGCCAGCAGCTCGTCCGGGACTAGCGGCTCCTACAATGAGCAGTTCTTC.

The rearrangement joins TRBV5-1 to TRBJ1-1, with D perhaps matching TRBD1 (5 bases). CDR1 is SGHRS and CDR2 is YFSETQ in the germline V gene. Trimming took off 3 bases at V and 2 bases at J, with 11 bases between the two ends. There are 14 residues in the CDR3. DNA for the CDR3: TGCGCCAGCAGCTCGACCAGGGCAAACACTGAAGCTTTCTTT. Amino acid sequence: CASSSTRANTEAFF.

The chain employs TRBV3-1 (or the pseudogene TRBV3-2) and TRBJ1-1; TRBD1 is a possible D gene (6 bases). The germline V gene encodes CDR1 LGHDT and CDR2 YNNKEL (reference sequence). CDR3 length: 15 residues. V gave up 0 bases and J gave up 4 bases, with 12 bases separating them. The CDR3 DNA reads TGTGCCAGCAGCCAAGAACAGGGCGGCGGCACTGAAGCTTTCTTT. Protein sequence: CASSQEQGGGTEAFF.

This chain links TRBV30 with TRBJ2-3; D remains unclear. Germline V lookup: CDR1 GTSNPN, CDR2 SVGIG (reference sequence). The CDR3 spans 13 residues. V was clipped by 2 bases and J by 3 bases, with 9 bases between them. CDR3 in DNA: TGTGCCTGGAGTCTCTCCCCAACAGATACGCAGTATTTT. Protein sequence: CAWSLSPTDTQYF.

V usage is TRBV3-1 (or the pseudogene TRBV3-2) and J usage is TRBJ2-3; 9 nucleotides agree with TRBD2. Trimming at V came to 0 bases and at J to 7 bases, leaving 14 bases not matched to a gene. In germline, CDR1 is LGHDT, CDR2 YNNKEL (reference sequence). The CDR3 is 18 residues long. The CDR3: CASSQEYGGRAEGNTQYF. The CDR3 bases are TGTGCCAGCAGCCAAGAGTACGGCGGGAGGGCCGAGGGAAATACGCAGTATTTT.

The chain carries TRBV19 and TRBJ2-3; D call uncertain. The germline gives CDR1 LNHDA, CDR2 SQIVND (reference sequence). The length of the CDR3 is 14 residues. V lost 3 bases and J lost 0, with 7 bases in between. CDR3 nucleotides: TGTGCCAGTAGTATGGTCGCGAGCACAGATACGCAGTATTTT. Protein sequence: CASSMVASTDTQYF.

The chain carries TRBV30 and TRBJ1-5, with TRBD1 matching over 8 bases. The CDR3 has 13 amino acids. Germline values: CDR1 GTSNPN, CDR2 SVGIG (reference sequence). V shed 3 bases, J shed 6 bases, and the junction held 4 bases outside the gene matches. This CDR3 is CAWSQGASQPQHF. DNA for the CDR3: TGTGCCTGGAGCCAGGGGGCGAGTCAGCCCCAGCATTTT.

CDR3 loop: CASSALGGASPLHF. In nucleotides, the CDR3 is TGTGCCAGCAGCGCCTTGGGGGGCGCTTCACCCCTCCACTTT. The rearrangement joins TRBV9 to TRBJ1-6, with D possibly TRBD1 on 6 matching bases. V was shortened by 3 bases and J by 9 bases, with 13 bases between the two germline ends. The CDR3 is 14 amino acids. Germline loops: CDR1 SGDLS, CDR2 YYNGEE.

This clone came up a few times. Additional DNA sequences in this sample encode the identical CDR3. The rearrangement joins TRBV12-3 or TRBV12-4 to TRBJ1-5; D is unclear. V lost 3 bases to trimming and J lost 4 bases, with 7 bases between them. CDR3 length: 13 amino acids. For the CDR3, the DNA is TGTGCCAGCAGTTTTACCAGTAATCAGCCCCAGCATTTT. Protein: CASSFTSNQPQHF.

The J gene is TRBJ2-3, the V gene TRBV7-8; TRBD1 matches 11 bases. Unmatched junction bases numbered 5, after V lost 1 base and J lost 2 bases. Germline V gives CDR1 SGHVS, CDR2 FQNEAQ. The CDR3 runs to 17 residues. The CDR3 region is CASSLGTDRGPTDTQYF. The CDR3 DNA reads TGTGCCAGCAGCTTAGGTACGGACAGGGGGCCCACAGATACGCAGTATTTT.

This clone was seen just once. The V gene is TRBV30, the J gene TRBJ2-7; D remains ambiguous. Germline lookup yields CDR1 GTSNPN and CDR2 SVGIG (reference sequence). Trimming cost V 0 bases and J 6 bases, with 6 bases left between them. The CDR3 is made up of 11 amino acids. DNA for the CDR3: TGTGCCTGGAGTGTACGGAGCGAGCAGTACTTC. Its protein product is CAWSVRSEQYF.

The rearrangement links TRBV19 to TRBJ1-5; D not resolved. CDR1 is LNHDA and CDR2 is SQIVND in the germline V gene (reference sequence). V was pared by 3 bases and J by 9 bases, with 12 bases between. The CDR3 length is 13 residues. The CDR3 is CASSMAAEGPQHF. CDR3 coding DNA: TGTGCCAGTAGTATGGCCGCGGAGGGGCCCCAGCATTTT.

The rearrangement links TRBV6-5 to TRBJ2-7; the D is unclear. The CDR3 totals 15 residues. Germline values: CDR1 MNHEY, CDR2 SVGAGI. Trimming stripped 1 base from V and 0 bases from J, with 10 bases between. The CDR3: CASSYYGQSSYEQYF. As DNA, the CDR3 is TGTGCCAGCAGTTACTATGGTCAAAGCTCCTACGAGCAGTACTTC.

This clone was counted a single time. V gene TRBV5-1 combines with J gene TRBJ2-1, with TRBD2 matching over 12 bases. With 3 bases clipped from V and 2 bases from J, the junction kept 9 bases outside the gene matches. There are 18 residues in the CDR3. Germline loops: CDR1 SGHRS, CDR2 YFSETQ. This CDR3 is CASSSPTSGSRTYNEQFF. The CDR3 DNA sequence: TGCGCCAGCAGCTCGCCGACTAGCGGGAGTCGTACCTACAATGAGCAGTTCTTC.

V and J are TRBV28 and TRBJ1-1, with 10 bases identical to TRBD1. V was clipped by 3 bases and J by 4 bases; unmatched bases: 8. The CDR3 spans 16 residues. Per the germline V gene, CDR1 is MDHEN and CDR2 is SYDVKM. CDR3: CASSFYGQGVGTEAFF. CDR3 DNA: TGTGCCAGCAGTTTTTATGGACAGGGGGTGGGCACTGAAGCTTTCTTT.

V gene TRBV6-5 combines with J gene TRBJ1-5; D unclear. The CDR3 covers 11 residues. Trimming pared 7 bases from V and 9 bases from J, leaving 10 bases between. Germline V gives CDR1 MNHEY, CDR2 SVGAGI. CDR3 in DNA: TGTGCCAGCACCAACAAGGGGCCCCAGCATTTT. Amino acids: CASTNKGPQHF.

The chain's CDR3 is CASRGVGNEQFF. The CDR3 coding sequence is TGTGCCAGCAGGGGAGTTGGCAATGAGCAGTTCTTC. The chain couples TRBV28 to TRBJ2-1, with a weak D call TRBD2 (5 bases). This CDR3 is 12 amino acids long. Trimming left V 6 bases short and J 6 bases short, with 9 bases between. Germline values: CDR1 MDHEN, CDR2 SYDVKM.

V usage is TRBV4-1 and J usage is TRBJ2-1; D tentatively reads TRBD1 or TRBD2 (5 bases each). This CDR3 is 16 amino acids long. In germline, CDR1 is MGHRA, CDR2 YSYEKL. V lost 3 bases to trimming and J lost 3 bases, with 15 bases between them. The CDR3 DNA is TGCGCCAGCAGCCACCCAGGGCGCGGGCGCTACAATGAGCAGTTCTTC. Protein sequence: CASSHPGRGRYNEQFF.